The entry below gives a single T cell receptor (beta chain) sequence along with its context. MiXCR, applied by TCRdb to the 5' RACE reads, yields one record per CDR3 protein. The sample contains about 430,000 distinct CDR3 sequences, less than 20% of which appear only once. The sample originates from a study of identical twins. In germline, CDR1 is MGHDK, CDR2 SYGVNS. The V segment lost 7 bases and the J segment 5 bases; nucleotides outside the gene matches: 12. CDR3 size: 15 residues. This chain connects TRBV25-1 to TRBJ2-5; 8 nucleotides align to TRBD1. Sample: naive T cells sorted from blood. The TCR comes from a man aged 50-60 years in good health. CDR3 nucleotides: TGTGCCAGCACCACCACAGGGGGGACAGCGGAGACCCAGTACTTC. Its translation: CASTTTGGTAETQYF.